This entry describes one T cell receptor beta chain. The data originate from a study of shared clonotypes between healthy human individuals. TCRdb's table, derived via immunoSEQ multiplex PCR, lists solely in-frame clones and lacks some. The sample yields around 240,000 clones, approximately 65% seen once. The germline V gene encodes CDR1 SGHDT and CDR2 YYEEEE. Trimming removed 2 bases at V and 3 bases at J, with 8 bases between. The CDR3 length is 13 residues. The origin of this receptor is a man in his thirties or forties in good health. The chain has TRBV5-6 and TRBJ1-1; D gene unclear. The specimen sequenced was memory CD4+ T cells sorted from blood. Specified subset: CD45RA-negative fraction. In DNA form, the CDR3 reads TGTGCCAGCAGCTTCGGCGAGGACACTGAAGCTTTCTTT. It yields the protein CASSFGEDTEAFF.